The 31 T cell receptor beta chains below all came from one sample that was sequenced in a study of T cells in Graves' hyperthyroidism and ophthalmopathy. RNA transcripts gave rise to amplified TCR beta CDR3 regions. The HTBI set primed first-round TCR CDR3 RT-PCR. TCRdb redid the calling of the multiplex PCR reads with MiXCR, one entry per CDR3 protein. The sample has 400,000 or so distinct CDR3 sequences; roughly 15% are singletons. Specimen: blood. Receptors originate from a woman in her fifties or sixties with Graves' ophthalmopathy.

In regard to this clonotype: One junction end does not reproduce the germline sequence, and a read error may be involved. The rearrangement joins TRBV7-9 to TRBJ2-5; D is possibly TRBD1 (6 bases). The CDR3 runs 15 residues. CDR1 is SEHNR, CDR2 FQNEAQ, per germline (reference sequence). The CDR3, as DNA: TGTGCCAGCAGCTTAAGGGACATCGGTACCGGCTTTCTCGACTTC. It yields the protein CASSLRDIGTGFLDF.

The chain is built from TRBV4-1 and TRBJ1-5; a weak D match, TRBD1 (5 bases). Trimming pared 1 base from V and 4 bases from J, leaving 17 bases between. This CDR3 is 17 amino acids long. The germline V gene encodes CDR1 MGHRA and CDR2 YSYEKL. In nucleotides, the CDR3 is TGCGCCAGCAGCCAAGCGGGGAGGGGCTACCTTAATCAGCCCCAGCATTTT. Translation: CASSQAGRGYLNQPQHF.

In its sample, this clonotype was seen a few times. The chain couples TRBV28 to TRBJ1-4; the match to TRBD1 covers 7 bases. J was trimmed by 0 bases and V by 7 bases; bases with no gene match: 8. Germline CDR1 MDHEN, CDR2 SYDVKM. The CDR3 spans 16 residues. For the CDR3, the DNA is TGTGCCAGCACAGGGGGGGGCGGTGCAACTAATGAAAAACTGTTTTTT. Protein product: CASTGGGGATNEKLFF.

This clonotype was recorded a few times. CDR3 loop: CASTEQRTGELFF. The DNA for the CDR3 is TGTGCCAGCACCGAGCAGCGAACCGGGGAGCTGTTTTTT. The genes are TRBV2 and TRBJ2-2; no reliable D call. Per the germline V gene, CDR1 is SNHLY and CDR2 is FYNNEI. Trimming took 7 bases from V and 5 from J, leaving 11 bases between them. The CDR3 runs to 13 residues.

This clonotype appeared many times. The chain uses TRBV7-8 and TRBJ2-3, with 9 positions matching TRBD1. V shed 3 bases, J shed 5 bases, and the junction held 3 bases outside the gene matches. The CDR3 sequence is 14 residues long. Germline V gene sequence: CDR1 SGHVS, CDR2 FQNEAQ. The CDR3 is CASSLGQGKDTQYF. CDR3 sequence (DNA): TGTGCCAGCAGCTTGGGACAGGGCAAAGATACGCAGTATTTT.

This chain connects TRBV7-9 to TRBJ2-7; tentatively, D is TRBD2 (6 bases). Germline V gene sequence: CDR1 SEHNR, CDR2 FQNEAQ (reference sequence). V was shortened by 5 bases and J by 5 bases, with 19 bases between the two germline ends. CDR3 length: 15 amino acids. The CDR3 is CASSPMPGGMDEQYF. The CDR3 DNA reads TGTGCCAGCAGCCCGATGCCCGGGGGTATGGACGAGCAGTACTTC.

The chain is built from TRBV9 and TRBJ1-4; tentatively, D is TRBD1 (5 bases). Germline V gives CDR1 SGDLS, CDR2 YYNGEE. This CDR3 region has 16 residues. The ends were cut back, 0 bases at V and 3 bases at J, with 12 bases in the middle. The CDR3 sequence is CASSVDGRGANEKLFF. CDR3 coding DNA: TGTGCCAGCAGCGTAGATGGAAGGGGAGCTAATGAAAAACTGTTTTTT.

The chain recombines TRBV6-1 with TRBJ2-5; no definite D call. Per the germline V gene, CDR1 is MNHNS and CDR2 is SASEGT. Between the trimmed V and J ends, which lost 6 bases and 0 bases, there was a span of 11 bases. There are 14 residues in the CDR3. DNA for the CDR3: TGTGCCAGCAGGAGGAGCGCCTACCAAGAGACCCAGTACTTC. Its translation is CASRRSAYQETQYF.

Points on this clonotype: This may stem from a read error, because a much larger clone lies one nucleotide away. V usage is TRBV28 and J usage is TRBJ1-4, with 9 bases matching TRBD1. The CDR3 sequence is 14 residues long. CDR1 and CDR2 from the germline V gene are MDHEN and SYDVKM. The CDR3 bases are TGTGCCAGCAGTCCGGACAGGGGTGATGAAAAACCGTTTTTT. It codes for CASSPDRGDEKPFF.

The chain recombines TRBV5-4 with TRBJ2-5, with D maybe TRBD1 (6 bases). Trimming removed 4 bases at V and 9 bases at J, with 28 bases between. Per the germline V gene, CDR1 is SGHNT and CDR2 is YYREEE (reference sequence). CDR3 length equals 17 residues. The CDR3 region is CASSPRGGATLTGSQYF. The CDR3 nucleotides read TGTGCCAGCAGCCCCCGAGGGGGAGCAACCCTCACGGGGTCCCAGTACTTC.

This clonotype has only a few counts. This chain connects TRBV20-1 to TRBJ2-5; D gene unclear. Trimming took 3 bases from V and 0 from J, leaving 11 bases between them. The germline V gene encodes CDR1 DFQATT and CDR2 SNEGSKA (reference sequence). CDR3 length equals 14 residues. The CDR3 sequence is CSASLGGNQETQYF. CDR3 sequence (DNA): TGCAGTGCTAGTTTAGGTGGGAACCAAGAGACCCAGTACTTC.

The chain combines TRBV6-1 with TRBJ2-7, with TRBD1 identical over 9 bases. The CDR3 covers 18 residues. Germline trimming cut 6 bases from V and 5 bases from J; bases unmatched to any gene: 20. Germline CDR1 and CDR2: MNHNS and SASEGT. Here the CDR3 reads CASSSLGGTGTGNNEQYF. The CDR3 coding sequence is TGTGCCAGCAGCTCCCTGGGGGGAACCGGGACAGGGAACAACGAGCAGTACTTC.

The V call is TRBV28, the J call TRBJ2-4, with D possibly matching TRBD2 (6 bases). Germline CDR1 reads MDHEN; CDR2 reads SYDVKM. The germline V and J ends were trimmed by 10 bases and 3 bases, with 19 bases remaining between them. This CDR3 is 15 amino acids long. The CDR3 DNA reads as TGTGCCACTAAGGGGACTCAACCACACAAAAACATTCAGTACTTC. Translated: CATKGTQPHKNIQYF.

In its sample, this clonotype was seen many times. This chain connects TRBV11-1 to TRBJ1-1; TRBD1 matches 7 bases. J lost 1 base, V lost 5 bases, and 4 bases had no gene match. CDR1 is SGHAT and CDR2 is FQDESV in the germline V gene (reference sequence). The CDR3 length is 14 residues. The CDR3 DNA sequence: TGTGCCAGCAGCCGGGGACAGTGGAACACTGAAGCTTTCTTT. Amino acids: CASSRGQWNTEAFF.

This clonotype was counted at least ten times. This chain links TRBV10-3 with TRBJ2-1; D is undetermined. Germline CDR1 ENHRY, CDR2 SYGVKD. V gave up 2 bases and J gave up 6 bases, with 14 bases separating them. The CDR3 runs 15 residues. In DNA, the CDR3 is TGTGCCATCAGTGAGCCGAGTAAGGTACGCAATGAGCAGTTCTTC. Translated: CAISEPSKVRNEQFF.

This clonotype occurred many times. This chain links TRBV12-3 or TRBV12-4 with TRBJ1-2; D gene unclear. V lost 1 base to trimming and J lost 9 bases, with 9 bases between them. The CDR3 length is 12 residues. The CDR3 is CASSLGFGSYTF. The CDR3 DNA reads TGTGCCAGCAGTTTAGGGTTCGGGAGCTACACCTTC.

In this sample, this clonotype turned up many times. This chain joins TRBV11-2 and TRBJ2-7; 9 bases are a match to TRBD1. Looked up from germline, CDR1 is SGHAT and CDR2 is FQNNGV. This CDR3 has 17 residues. The V gene end was trimmed by 1 base and the J gene end by 4 bases; junction bases not matched to a gene: 11. The DNA of the CDR3 is TGTGCCAGCAGCTTAGCGACCCGGGACAGGGTTCCGTACGAGCAGTACTTC. Its translation is CASSLATRDRVPYEQYF.

This clonotype was detected many times. V gene TRBV7-9 combines with J gene TRBJ2-3; D is perhaps TRBD2 (6 bases). This CDR3 region has 15 residues. V gave up 5 bases and J gave up 0 bases, with 12 bases separating them. Germline lookup yields CDR1 SEHNR and CDR2 FQNEAQ (reference sequence). The CDR3 bases are TGTGCCAGCAGCCGCCGGGAGAAGAGCACAGATACGCAGTATTTT. As protein: CASSRREKSTDTQYF.

This clonotype was recorded at least ten times. The chain couples TRBV15 to TRBJ2-1, with a weak D call TRBD1 (10 bases). The germline gives CDR1 LNHNV, CDR2 YYDKDF (reference sequence). V was clipped by 3 bases and J by 4 bases, with 25 bases between them. The CDR3 has 19 amino acids. CDR3 region: CATSRDRGEGSGGYNEQFF. CDR3 sequence (DNA): TGTGCCACCAGCAGGGACAGGGGGGAAGGTAGCGGGGGATACAATGAGCAGTTCTTC.

This rearrangement joins TRBV29-1 to TRBJ2-1; 8 bases are shared with TRBD2. This CDR3 contains 13 residues. Germline CDR1 reads SQVTM; CDR2 reads ANQGSEA. The J segment lost 5 bases and the V segment lost 8 bases, leaving 8 bases of the junction unmatched. The CDR3 protein is CSSSGRGDNEQFF. DNA for the CDR3: TGCAGCTCCAGCGGGAGAGGGGACAATGAGCAGTTCTTC.

The CDR3 loop reads CASSLFASGGGDNQPQHF. In DNA, the CDR3 is TGTGCCAGCAGTTTATTTGCAAGCGGGGGGGGGGACAATCAGCCCCAGCATTTT. V and J are TRBV27 and TRBJ1-5, with D possibly TRBD1 on 5 matching bases. The V and J ends lost 1 base and 3 bases respectively, with 19 bases between them. The CDR3 spans 18 residues. Germline values: CDR1 MNHEY, CDR2 SMNVEV (reference sequence).

The CDR3 is CSARGASLGETQYF. CDR3 DNA: TGCAGTGCTAGAGGTGCGAGTCTGGGGGAGACCCAGTACTTC. The V call is TRBV20-1, the J call TRBJ2-5; D is uncertain. CDR3 length equals 14 residues. V was cut by 1 base and J by 5 bases, with 14 bases left in between. Germline CDR1 DFQATT, CDR2 SNEGSKA (reference sequence).

The sample holds many counts of this clonotype. The chain has TRBV6-1 and TRBJ2-1; 8 positions agree with TRBD1. CDR1 MNHNS and CDR2 SASEGT come from the germline V gene. The CDR3 covers 16 residues. Germline trimming cut 5 bases from V and 0 bases from J; bases unmatched to any gene: 6. The CDR3: CASSSRTGRSYNEQFF. The CDR3 DNA follows: TGTGCCAGCAGTTCGCGGACAGGGCGCTCCTACAATGAGCAGTTCTTC.

This clonotype was seen ten or more times. V gene TRBV10-3 combines with J gene TRBJ2-5; possible D gene TRBD1, 6 bases. CDR1 ENHRY and CDR2 SYGVKD come from the germline V gene. The V and J ends lost 2 bases and 4 bases respectively, with 11 bases between them. The CDR3 extends over 14 amino acids. CDR3 region: CAISEGGGGETQYF. The CDR3 DNA reads TGTGCCATCAGTGAGGGTGGGGGCGGAGAGACCCAGTACTTC.

This clonotype was recorded at least ten times. The chain employs TRBV27 and TRBJ1-1; tentative D call: TRBD1 (5 bases). V lost 0 bases and J 8 bases, leaving 13 bases between the germline ends. CDR3 length: 14 amino acids. Germline CDR1 is MNHEY and CDR2 is SMNVEV (reference sequence). The CDR3 region is CASSLSGGGGEAFF. The CDR3 nucleotides read TGTGCCAGCAGTTTATCGGGGGGGGGGGGGGAAGCTTTCTTT.

This clonotype was counted between two and nine times. The chain is built from TRBV5-6 and TRBJ1-1, with D perhaps matching TRBD1 (5 bases). The V gene's germline CDR1 is SGHDT and CDR2 YYEEEE. CDR3 length: 15 residues. V was pared by 3 bases and J by 3 bases, with 15 bases between. This CDR3 is CASSSLPGADTEAFF. DNA of the CDR3: TGTGCCAGCAGCTCCCTCCCCGGGGCTGACACTGAAGCTTTCTTT.

In this sample, this clonotype turned up many times. The chain joins TRBV30 to TRBJ2-5; 7 nucleotides match TRBD2. V was pared by 1 base and J by 5 bases, with 4 bases of the junction left unmatched. CDR3 length: 13 amino acids. CDR1 and CDR2 (germline): GTSNPN, SVGIG (reference sequence). In nucleotides, the CDR3 is TGTGCCTGGAGTGGACTAGCTAGGGAGACCCAGTACTTC. As protein: CAWSGLARETQYF.

This clonotype was counted many times. The J gene is TRBJ2-7, the V gene TRBV28, with 8 bases that match TRBD1. Germline CDR1 reads MDHEN; CDR2 reads SYDVKM. This CDR3 contains 13 residues. V trimming: 7 bases; J trimming: 1 base; junction bases outside the gene matches: 3. The CDR3, as DNA: TGTGCCAGCACGGACAGGGAGTCCTACGAGCAGTACTTC. Its translation is CASTDRESYEQYF.

This clonotype was recorded at least ten times. The chain combines TRBV24-1 with TRBJ2-1; no definite D call. The CDR3 is 13 residues long. Looked up from germline, CDR1 is KGHDR and CDR2 is SFDVKD. V lost 4 bases to trimming and J lost 6 bases, with 9 bases between them. The CDR3 spells CATSEAPRNEQFF. Written as DNA, the CDR3 is TGTGCCACCAGTGAGGCACCGCGCAATGAGCAGTTCTTC.

This clonotype has a handful of counts. The J gene is TRBJ2-1, the V gene TRBV7-2, with 10 bases identical to TRBD2. V lost 2 bases to trimming and J lost 10 bases; unmatched junction nucleotides: 11. The germline CDR1 and CDR2 sequences are SGHTA and FQGNSA. CDR3 size: 16 residues. CDR3 nucleotide sequence: TGTGCCAGCAGCTTACTCGGGGCTAGCGGGAGCAAGGAGCAGTTCTTC. This encodes CASSLLGASGSKEQFF.

This sequence joins TRBV4-2 and TRBJ2-5, with D unresolved. Trimming pared 0 bases from V and 1 base from J, leaving 9 bases between. This CDR3 spans 15 amino acids. Germline V gene lookup returns CDR1 LGHNA and CDR2 YNFKEQ. The CDR3 sequence is CASSQEIGPQETQYF. The CDR3 bases are TGTGCCAGCAGCCAAGAGATAGGCCCCCAAGAGACCCAGTACTTC.